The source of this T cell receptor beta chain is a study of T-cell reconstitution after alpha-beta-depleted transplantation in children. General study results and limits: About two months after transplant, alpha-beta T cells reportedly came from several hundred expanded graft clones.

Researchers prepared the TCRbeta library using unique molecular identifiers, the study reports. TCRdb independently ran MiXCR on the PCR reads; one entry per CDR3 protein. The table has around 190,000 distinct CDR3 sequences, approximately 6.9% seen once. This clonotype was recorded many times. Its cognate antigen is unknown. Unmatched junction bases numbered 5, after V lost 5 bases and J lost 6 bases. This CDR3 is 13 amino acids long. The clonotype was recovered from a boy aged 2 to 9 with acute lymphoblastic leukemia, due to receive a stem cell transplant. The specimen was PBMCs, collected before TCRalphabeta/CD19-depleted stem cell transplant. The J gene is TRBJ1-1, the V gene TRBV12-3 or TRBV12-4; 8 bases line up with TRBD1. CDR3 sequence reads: CASSRTGKPEAFF. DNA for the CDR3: TGTGCCAGCAGTCGGACAGGGAAGCCTGAAGCTTTCTTT.